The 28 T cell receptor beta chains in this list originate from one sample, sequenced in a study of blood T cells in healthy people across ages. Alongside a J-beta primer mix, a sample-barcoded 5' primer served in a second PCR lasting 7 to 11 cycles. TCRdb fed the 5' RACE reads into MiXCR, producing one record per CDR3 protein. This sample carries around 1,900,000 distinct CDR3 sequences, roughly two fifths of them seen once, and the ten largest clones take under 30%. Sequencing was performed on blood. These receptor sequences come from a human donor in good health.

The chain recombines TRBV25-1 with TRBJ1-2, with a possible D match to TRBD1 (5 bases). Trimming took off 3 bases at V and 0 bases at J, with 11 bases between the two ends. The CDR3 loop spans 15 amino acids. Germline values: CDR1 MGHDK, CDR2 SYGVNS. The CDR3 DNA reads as TGTGCCAGCAGTGACGCCCAGGGAGCTAACTATGGCTACACCTTC. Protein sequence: CASSDAQGANYGYTF.

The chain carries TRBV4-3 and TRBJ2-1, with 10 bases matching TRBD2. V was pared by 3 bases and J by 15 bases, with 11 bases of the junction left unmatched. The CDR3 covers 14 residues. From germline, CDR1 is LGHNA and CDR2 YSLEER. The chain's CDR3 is CASSQSGGGQYLFF. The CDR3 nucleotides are TGCGCCAGCAGCCAGAGCGGGGGGGGCCAGTATCTGTTCTTC.

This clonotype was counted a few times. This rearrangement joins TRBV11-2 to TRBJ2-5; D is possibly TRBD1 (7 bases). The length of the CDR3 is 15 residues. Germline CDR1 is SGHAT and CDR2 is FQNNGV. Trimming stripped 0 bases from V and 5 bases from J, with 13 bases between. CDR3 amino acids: CASSLEAGGYETQYF. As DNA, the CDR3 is TGTGCCAGCAGCTTAGAAGCAGGGGGGTACGAGACCCAGTACTTC. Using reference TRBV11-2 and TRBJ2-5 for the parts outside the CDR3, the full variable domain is EAGVAQSPRYKIIEKRQSVAFWCNPISGHATLYWYQQILGQGPKLLIQFQNNGVVDDSQLPKDRFSAERLKGVDSTLKIQPAKLEDSAVYLCASSLEAGGYETQYFGPGTRLLVL.

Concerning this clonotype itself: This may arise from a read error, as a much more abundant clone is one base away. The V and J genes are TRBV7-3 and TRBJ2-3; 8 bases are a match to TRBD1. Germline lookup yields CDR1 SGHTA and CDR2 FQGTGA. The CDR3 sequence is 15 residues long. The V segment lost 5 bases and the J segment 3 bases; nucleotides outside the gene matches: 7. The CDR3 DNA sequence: TGTGCCAGCAGCGTACGTAACAGGGGGACAGATACGCAGTATTTT. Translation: CASSVRNRGTDTQYF.

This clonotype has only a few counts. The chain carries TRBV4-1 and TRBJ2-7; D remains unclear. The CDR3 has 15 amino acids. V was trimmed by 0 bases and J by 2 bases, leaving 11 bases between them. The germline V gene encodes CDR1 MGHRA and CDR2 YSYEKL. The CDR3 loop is CASSQEELPTYEQYF. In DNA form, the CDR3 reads TGCGCCAGCAGCCAAGAAGAACTACCTACCTACGAGCAGTACTTC.

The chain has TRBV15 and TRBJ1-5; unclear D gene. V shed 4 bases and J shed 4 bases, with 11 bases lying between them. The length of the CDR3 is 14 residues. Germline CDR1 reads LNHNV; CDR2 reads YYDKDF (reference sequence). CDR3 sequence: CATSTGVVNQPQHF. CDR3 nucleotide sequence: TGTGCCACCAGCACGGGAGTAGTGAATCAGCCCCAGCATTTT.

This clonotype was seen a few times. The CDR3 bases are TGTGCCAGCGTTCAACCCGGGGGAAACACTGAAGCTTTCTTT. This gives the protein CASVQPGGNTEAFF. V usage is TRBV7-9 and J usage is TRBJ1-1, with a weak D call TRBD1 (5 bases). The V gene lost 8 bases and the J gene lost 2 bases, with 15 bases spanning the gap. Germline assignment: CDR1 SEHNR and CDR2 FQNEAQ (reference sequence). The CDR3 contains 14 residues. Based on the CDR3 plus reference TRBV7-9 and TRBJ1-1, the full variable domain is DTGVSQNPRHKITKRGQNVTFRCDPISEHNRLYWYRQTLGQGPEFLTYFQNEAQLEKSRLLSDRFSAERPKGSFSTLEIQRTEQGDSAMYLCASVQPGGNTEAFFGQGTRLTVV.

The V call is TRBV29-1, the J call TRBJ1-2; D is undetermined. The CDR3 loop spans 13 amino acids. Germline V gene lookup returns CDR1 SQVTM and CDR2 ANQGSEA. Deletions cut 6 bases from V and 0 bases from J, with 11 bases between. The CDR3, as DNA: TGCAGCGTCGAGCCCCCCTCTAACTATGGCTACACCTTC. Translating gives CSVEPPSNYGYTF. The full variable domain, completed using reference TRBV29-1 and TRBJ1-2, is SAVISQKPSRDICQRGTSLTIQCQVDSQVTMMFWYRQQPGQSLTLIATANQGSEATYESGFVIDKFPISRPNLTFSTLTVSNMSPEDSSIYLCSVEPPSNYGYTFGSGTRLTVV.

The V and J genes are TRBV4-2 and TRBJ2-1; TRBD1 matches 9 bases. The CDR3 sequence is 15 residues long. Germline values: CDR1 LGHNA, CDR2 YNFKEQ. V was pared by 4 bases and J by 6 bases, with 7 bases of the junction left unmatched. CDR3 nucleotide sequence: TGTGCCAGCAGCCGAGGGGGGGGACAGGGCAATGAGCAGTTCTTC. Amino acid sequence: CASSRGGGQGNEQFF.

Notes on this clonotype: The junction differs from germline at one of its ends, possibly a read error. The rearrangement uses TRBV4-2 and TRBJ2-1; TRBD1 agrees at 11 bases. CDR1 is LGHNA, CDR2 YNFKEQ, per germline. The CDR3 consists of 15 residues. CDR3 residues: CTSRLGQGAANEQFF. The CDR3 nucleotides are TGTACCAGCAGACTTGGACAGGGGGCGGCAAATGAGCAGTTCTTC.

This chain's CDR3 is CSVGRGINEKLFF. As DNA, the CDR3 is TGCAGCGTTGGGCGAGGGATTAATGAAAAACTGTTTTTT. The rearrangement links TRBV29-1 to TRBJ1-4; D remains ambiguous. The V and J ends lost 4 bases and 4 bases respectively, with 10 bases between them. The CDR3 has 13 amino acids. CDR1 is SQVTM and CDR2 is ANQGSEA in the germline V gene.

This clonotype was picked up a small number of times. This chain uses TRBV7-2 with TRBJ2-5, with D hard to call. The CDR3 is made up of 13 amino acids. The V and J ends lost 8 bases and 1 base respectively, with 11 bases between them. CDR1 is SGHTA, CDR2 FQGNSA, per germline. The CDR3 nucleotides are TGTGCCAGCCTTTCATCCGGCCAAGAGACCCAGTACTTC. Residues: CASLSSGQETQYF.

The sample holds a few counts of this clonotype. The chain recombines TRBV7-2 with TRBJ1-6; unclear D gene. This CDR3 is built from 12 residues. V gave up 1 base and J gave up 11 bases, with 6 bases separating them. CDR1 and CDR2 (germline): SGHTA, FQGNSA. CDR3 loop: CASSLGRPPLHF. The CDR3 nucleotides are TGTGCCAGCAGCTTAGGCAGGCCACCCCTCCACTTT.

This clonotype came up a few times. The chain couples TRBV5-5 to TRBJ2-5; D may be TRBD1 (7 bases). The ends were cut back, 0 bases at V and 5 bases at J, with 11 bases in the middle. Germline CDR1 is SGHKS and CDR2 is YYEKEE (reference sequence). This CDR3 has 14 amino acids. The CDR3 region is CASSLVTGRETQYF. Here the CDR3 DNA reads TGTGCCAGCAGCTTGGTGACAGGGAGGGAGACCCAGTACTTC.

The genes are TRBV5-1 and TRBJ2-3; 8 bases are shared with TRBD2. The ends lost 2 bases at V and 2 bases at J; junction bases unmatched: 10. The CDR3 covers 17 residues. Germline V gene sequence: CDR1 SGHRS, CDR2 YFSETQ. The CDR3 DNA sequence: TGCGCCAGCAGCTTCAGACTAAGCGGGGGACCCACAGATACGCAGTATTTT. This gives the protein CASSFRLSGGPTDTQYF.

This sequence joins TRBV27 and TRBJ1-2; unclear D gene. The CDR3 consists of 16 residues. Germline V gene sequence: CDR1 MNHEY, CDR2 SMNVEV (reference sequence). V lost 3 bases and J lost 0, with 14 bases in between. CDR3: CASSFSGRGPNYGYTF. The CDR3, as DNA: TGTGCCAGCAGTTTTTCAGGTAGAGGACCTAACTATGGCTACACCTTC.

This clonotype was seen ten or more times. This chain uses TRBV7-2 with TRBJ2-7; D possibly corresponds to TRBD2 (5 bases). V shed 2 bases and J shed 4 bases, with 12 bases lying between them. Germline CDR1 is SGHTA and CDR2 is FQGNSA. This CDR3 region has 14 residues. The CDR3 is CASSLTRDKYEQYF. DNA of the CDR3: TGTGCCAGCAGCTTAACTAGGGATAAATACGAGCAGTACTTC. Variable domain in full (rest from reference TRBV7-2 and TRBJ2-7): GAGVSQSPSNKVTEKGKDVELRCDPISGHTALYWYRQSLGQGLEFLIYFQGNSAPDKSGLPSDRFSAERTGGSVSTLTIQRTQQEDSAVYLCASSLTRDKYEQYFGPGTRLTVT.

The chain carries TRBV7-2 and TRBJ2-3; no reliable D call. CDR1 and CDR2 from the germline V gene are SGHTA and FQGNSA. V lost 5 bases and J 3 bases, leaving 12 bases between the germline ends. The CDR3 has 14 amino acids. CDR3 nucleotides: TGTGCCAGCAGCCCCCAGTTCGGAACAGATACGCAGTATTTT. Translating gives CASSPQFGTDTQYF.

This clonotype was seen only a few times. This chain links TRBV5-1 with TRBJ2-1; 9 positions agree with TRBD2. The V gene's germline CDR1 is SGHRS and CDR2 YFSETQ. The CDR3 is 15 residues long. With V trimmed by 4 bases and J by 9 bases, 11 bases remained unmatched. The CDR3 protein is CASSPDSGGQGEQFF. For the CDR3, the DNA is TGCGCCAGCAGCCCCGACAGCGGGGGGCAGGGTGAGCAGTTCTTC.

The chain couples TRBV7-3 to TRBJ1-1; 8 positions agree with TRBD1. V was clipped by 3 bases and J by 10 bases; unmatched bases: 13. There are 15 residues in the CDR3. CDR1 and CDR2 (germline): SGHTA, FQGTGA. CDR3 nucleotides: TGTGCCAGCAGCTTCCGGACAGGGCCGAACGCTGGAGCTTTCTTT. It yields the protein CASSFRTGPNAGAFF.

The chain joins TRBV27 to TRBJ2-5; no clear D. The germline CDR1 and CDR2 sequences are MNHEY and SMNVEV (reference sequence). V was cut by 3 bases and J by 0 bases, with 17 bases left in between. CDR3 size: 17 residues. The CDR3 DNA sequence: TGTGCCAGCAGTTTTCTACCCCCCCGCGGACACCAAGAGACCCAGTACTTC. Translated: CASSFLPPRGHQETQYF.

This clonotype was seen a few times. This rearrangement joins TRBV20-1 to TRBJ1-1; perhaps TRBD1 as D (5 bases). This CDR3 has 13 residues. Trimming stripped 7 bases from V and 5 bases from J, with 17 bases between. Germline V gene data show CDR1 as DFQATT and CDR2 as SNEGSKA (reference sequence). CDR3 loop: CSVPQASGTEAFF. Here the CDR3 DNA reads TGCAGTGTCCCACAGGCCTCGGGGACTGAAGCTTTCTTT.

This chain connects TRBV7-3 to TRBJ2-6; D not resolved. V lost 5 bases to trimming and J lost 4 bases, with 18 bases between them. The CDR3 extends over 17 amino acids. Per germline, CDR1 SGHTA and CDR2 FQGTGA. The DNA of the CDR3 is TGTGCCAGCAGCCCCCAATTGGTGGGGATCGGGGCCAACGTCCTGACTTTC. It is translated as CASSPQLVGIGANVLTF.

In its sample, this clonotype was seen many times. CDR3 DNA sequence: TGCAGTGCTAGAGATCCTAACAGAGACAATGAGCAGTTCTTC. It codes for CSARDPNRDNEQFF. The chain uses TRBV20-1 and TRBJ2-1, with unresolved D. Trimming cost V 0 bases and J 5 bases, with 11 bases left between them. CDR3 length: 14 amino acids. From germline, CDR1 is DFQATT and CDR2 SNEGSKA (reference sequence).

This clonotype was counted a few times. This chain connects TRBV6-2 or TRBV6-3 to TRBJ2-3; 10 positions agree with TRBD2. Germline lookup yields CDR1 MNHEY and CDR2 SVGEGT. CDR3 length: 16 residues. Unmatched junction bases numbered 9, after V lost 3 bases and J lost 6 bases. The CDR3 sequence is CASSYSPSGGTDTQYF. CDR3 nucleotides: TGTGCCAGCAGTTATTCCCCTAGCGGGGGTACGGATACGCAGTATTTT.

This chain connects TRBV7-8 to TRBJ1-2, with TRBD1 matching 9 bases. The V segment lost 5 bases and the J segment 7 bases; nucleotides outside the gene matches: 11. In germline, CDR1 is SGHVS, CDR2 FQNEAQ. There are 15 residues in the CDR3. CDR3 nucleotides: TGTGCCAGCAGCCCTACCTCGGACAGGGGCCTTGGCTACACCTTC. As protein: CASSPTSDRGLGYTF.

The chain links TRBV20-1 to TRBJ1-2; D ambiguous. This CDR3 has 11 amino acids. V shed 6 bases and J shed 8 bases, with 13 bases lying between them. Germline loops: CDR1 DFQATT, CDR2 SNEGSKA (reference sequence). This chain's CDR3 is CSAEGAGGYTF. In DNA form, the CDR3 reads TGCAGTGCAGAAGGAGCGGGCGGCTACACCTTC.

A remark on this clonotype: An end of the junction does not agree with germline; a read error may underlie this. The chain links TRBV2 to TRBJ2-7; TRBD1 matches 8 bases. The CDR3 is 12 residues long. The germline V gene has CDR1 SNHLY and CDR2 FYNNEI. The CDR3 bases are TGTGCCGGCAGAGCCGACAGGGGCGAGCAGTACTTC. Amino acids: CAGRADRGEQYF.